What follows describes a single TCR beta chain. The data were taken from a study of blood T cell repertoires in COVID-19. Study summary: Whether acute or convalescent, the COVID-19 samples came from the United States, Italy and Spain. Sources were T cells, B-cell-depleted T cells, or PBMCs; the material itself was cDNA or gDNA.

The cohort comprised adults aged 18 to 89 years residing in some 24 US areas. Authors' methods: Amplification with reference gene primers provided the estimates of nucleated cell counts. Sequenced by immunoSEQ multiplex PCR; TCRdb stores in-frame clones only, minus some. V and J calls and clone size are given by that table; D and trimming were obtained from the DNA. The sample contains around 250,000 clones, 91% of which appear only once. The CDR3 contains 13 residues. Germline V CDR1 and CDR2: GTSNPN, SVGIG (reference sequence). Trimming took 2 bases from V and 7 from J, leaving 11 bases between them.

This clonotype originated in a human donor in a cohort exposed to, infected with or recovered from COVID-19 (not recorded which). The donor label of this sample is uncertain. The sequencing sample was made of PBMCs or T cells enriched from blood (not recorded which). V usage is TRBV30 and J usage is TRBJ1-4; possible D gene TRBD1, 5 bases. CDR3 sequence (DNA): TGTGCCTGGAGTCAGGGAGGGGTTGAAAAACTGTTTTTT. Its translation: CAWSQGGVEKLFF.